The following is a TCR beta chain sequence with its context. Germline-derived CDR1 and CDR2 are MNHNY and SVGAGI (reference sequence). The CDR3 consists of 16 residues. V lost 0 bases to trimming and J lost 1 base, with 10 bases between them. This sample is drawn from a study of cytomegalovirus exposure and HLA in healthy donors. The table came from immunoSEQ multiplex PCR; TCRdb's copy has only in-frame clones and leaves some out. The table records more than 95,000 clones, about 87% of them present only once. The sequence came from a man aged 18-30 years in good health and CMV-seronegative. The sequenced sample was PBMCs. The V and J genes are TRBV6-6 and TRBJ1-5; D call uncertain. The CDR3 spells CASSYSTSRSNQPQHF. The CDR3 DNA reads TGTGCCAGCAGTTACTCGACTTCAAGAAGCAATCAGCCCCAGCATTTT.